One and the same sample provided the 30 T cell receptor beta chains below, sequenced in a study of cytomegalovirus exposure and HLA in healthy donors. The primer mix had 60 Vbeta and 13 Jbeta primers. Repertoires were generated with immunoSEQ multiplex PCR, while TCRdb's copy carries only in-frame clones and drops some. The repertoire includes around 100,000 clones, approximately 84% of them detected once, and roughly 5.5% sits in the top ten. Sequencing was performed on PBMCs. The receptors stem from a young woman in good health and CMV-seropositive.

The V gene is TRBV9, the J gene TRBJ2-6; D may be TRBD2 (6 bases). The CDR3 totals 15 residues. CDR1 is SGDLS, CDR2 YYNGEE, per germline. Trimming removed 3 bases from V and 1 base from J, with 8 bases in between. The CDR3 reads CASSETSSGANVLTF. The CDR3 nucleotides are TGTGCCAGCAGCGAGACTAGTTCTGGGGCCAACGTCCTGACTTTC.

This sequence joins TRBV9 and TRBJ2-2; 7 nucleotides agree with TRBD1. This CDR3 spans 17 amino acids. CDR1 is SGDLS, CDR2 YYNGEE, per germline. V shed 2 bases, J shed 8 bases, and the junction held 15 bases outside the gene matches. DNA of the CDR3: TGTGCCAGCAGCGTTCCTATTACACAGGGGTCCAGGGGGGAGCTGTTTTTT. Its translation: CASSVPITQGSRGELFF.

The table lists this clone with a count of one. This rearrangement joins TRBV28 to TRBJ2-5; 9 bases line up with TRBD1. This CDR3 comprises 13 residues. V lost 6 bases, J lost 2 bases, and 1 base stayed unmatched. Germline loops: CDR1 MDHEN, CDR2 SYDVKM. CDR3 in DNA: TGTGCCAGCAGGACAGGGGGACAAGAGACCCAGTACTTC. As protein: CASRTGGQETQYF.

The gene calls are TRBV19 and TRBJ1-1; maybe TRBD1 (5 bases). The CDR3 is 18 residues long. V was cut by 2 bases and J by 3 bases, with 22 bases left in between. CDR1 is LNHDA and CDR2 is SQIVND in the germline V gene (reference sequence). DNA of the CDR3: TGTGCCAGTAGTATACAGTCTATCGGGACTGGAGGGGACACTGAAGCTTTCTTT. Translation: CASSIQSIGTGGDTEAFF.

This clone came up once. The chain joins TRBV4-1 to TRBJ2-7; TRBD1 agrees at 7 bases. This CDR3 spans 16 amino acids. Germline lookup yields CDR1 MGHRA and CDR2 YSYEKL. V lost 2 bases to trimming and J lost 3 bases; unmatched junction nucleotides: 10. The CDR3 DNA is TGCGCCAGCAGCCAATCCCTCACGGGACAGCTCTACGAGCAGTACTTC. It specifies CASSQSLTGQLYEQYF.

This chain joins TRBV15 and TRBJ1-1; D gene unclear. The germline V gene has CDR1 LNHNV and CDR2 YYDKDF (reference sequence). CDR3 length: 14 residues. Deletions cut 5 bases from V and 0 bases from J, with 10 bases between. The DNA of the CDR3 is TGTGCCACCAGCGCAGGACTCATGAACACTGAAGCTTTCTTT. It translates to CATSAGLMNTEAFF.

The CDR3 sequence: CASSMWTETGELFF. For the CDR3, the DNA is TGTGCCAGTAGTATGTGGACTGAGACCGGGGAGCTGTTTTTT. The chain has TRBV19 and TRBJ2-2; D is possibly TRBD2 (5 bases). Per germline, CDR1 LNHDA and CDR2 SQIVND (reference sequence). V lost 3 bases to trimming and J lost 5 bases, with 10 bases between them. This CDR3 is 14 amino acids long.

The genes are TRBV10-3 and TRBJ1-2; 8 nucleotides line up with TRBD1. The CDR3 extends over 14 amino acids. CDR1 and CDR2 from the germline V gene are ENHRY and SYGVKD. Trimming removed 3 bases from V and 4 bases from J; junction bases left unmatched: 4. Here the CDR3 reads CAISEEGQAYGYTF. The CDR3 DNA reads TGTGCCATCAGTGAAGAGGGACAGGCCTATGGCTACACCTTC.

V is TRBV9 and J is TRBJ2-7, with a possible D match to TRBD2 (6 bases). V lost 6 bases and J lost 0, with 13 bases in between. The CDR3 contains 14 residues. Germline V lookup: CDR1 SGDLS, CDR2 YYNGEE. DNA of the CDR3: TGTGCCAGCACGCGGGGCGAATACTCCTACGAGCAGTACTTC. Its translation: CASTRGEYSYEQYF.

V and J are TRBV19 and TRBJ1-5; tentative D call: TRBD1 (6 bases). The ends were cut back, 3 bases at V and 7 bases at J, with 16 bases in the middle. The CDR3 is made up of 15 amino acids. From germline, CDR1 is LNHDA and CDR2 SQIVND (reference sequence). DNA for the CDR3: TGTGCCAGTAGTATGGGGAACAGGGCAGGCCAGCCCCAGCATTTT. This encodes CASSMGNRAGQPQHF.

V and J are TRBV6-1 and TRBJ2-7; 7 bases match TRBD1. The CDR3 length is 13 residues. V dropped 6 bases and J dropped 2; count of bases not matched to a gene: 4. Germline CDR1 and CDR2: MNHNS and SASEGT. As DNA, the CDR3 is TGTGCCAGCAGATACAGGGGTGCCTACGAGCAGTACTTC. Translation: CASRYRGAYEQYF.

The V gene is TRBV5-1, the J gene TRBJ1-4; D is undetermined. This CDR3 is built from 16 residues. Germline CDR1 and CDR2: SGHRS and YFSETQ. The V gene lost 3 bases and the J gene lost 8 bases, with 20 bases spanning the gap. CDR3 nucleotide sequence: TGCGCCAGCAGCTATACTACTGTCGTAGGCACGGAAAAACTGTTTTTT. This sequence encodes CASSYTTVVGTEKLFF.

This clone was seen only once. This chain joins TRBV7-2 and TRBJ2-7; TRBD1 is a possible D gene (5 bases). Germline V gene data show CDR1 as SGHTA and CDR2 as FQGNSA. Trimming shortened V by 4 bases and J by 4 bases, and 11 bases separated the two germline ends. The CDR3 sequence is 13 residues long. The CDR3 region is CASSYGQLYEQYF. CDR3 DNA sequence: TGTGCCAGCAGCTACGGACAACTATACGAGCAGTACTTC.

J is TRBJ1-5 and V is TRBV28; D is perhaps TRBD1 (6 bases). V gave up 6 bases and J gave up 1 base, with 16 bases separating them. Germline V gene lookup returns CDR1 MDHEN and CDR2 SYDVKM. The CDR3 runs 16 residues. The CDR3 DNA follows: TGTGCCAGCAGGACAAACAGGGAGGGGAGCAATCAGCCCCAGCATTTT. It is translated as CASRTNREGSNQPQHF. The full variable domain, rest sourced from reference TRBV28 and TRBJ1-5, is DVKVTQSSRYLVKRTGEKVFLECVQDMDHENMFWYRQDPGLGLRLIYFSYDVKMKEKGDIPEGYSVSREKKERFSLILESASTNQTSMYLCASRTNREGSNQPQHFGDGTRLSIL.

The chain recombines TRBV6-5 with TRBJ2-2, with D perhaps TRBD1 (5 bases). CDR3 length equals 14 residues. From germline, CDR1 is MNHEY and CDR2 SVGAGI. Trimming removed 0 bases at V and 7 bases at J, with 9 bases between. DNA for the CDR3: TGTGCCAGCAGTTACTCAGCAGGGCGCGGGGAGCTGTTTTTT. This encodes CASSYSAGRGELFF.

The chain joins TRBV7-9 to TRBJ2-5; 9 bases match TRBD1. Trimming cost V 0 bases and J 2 bases; bases outside gene matches: 7. Germline-derived CDR1 and CDR2 are SEHNR and FQNEAQ (reference sequence). This CDR3 spans 17 amino acids. In DNA, the CDR3 is TGTGCCAGCAGCTTAGCTACCTCCGGGACAGGGCAAGAGACCCAGTACTTC. Its protein is CASSLATSGTGQETQYF.

This clone has just one count. The V call is TRBV27, the J call TRBJ2-1, with a weak D call TRBD1 (6 bases). The germline CDR1 and CDR2 sequences are MNHEY and SMNVEV (reference sequence). The CDR3 contains 12 residues. V was pared by 5 bases and J by 9 bases, with 11 bases between. CDR3 residues: CASSPTGTEQFF. CDR3 sequence (DNA): TGTGCCAGCAGTCCAACAGGGACTGAGCAGTTCTTC.

The chain carries TRBV10-3 and TRBJ2-7; D ambiguous. Germline CDR1 is ENHRY and CDR2 is SYGVKD. V was clipped by 5 bases and J by 5 bases, with 19 bases between them. The CDR3 loop spans 15 amino acids. In DNA form, the CDR3 reads TGTGCCATCAGTCCGGGTCGCTATAGTATCGACGAGCAGTACTTC. Protein sequence: CAISPGRYSIDEQYF.

This clone was counted once. CDR3 sequence: CASTRTGTNYGYTF. As DNA, the CDR3 is TGTGCCAGTACCAGGACAGGGACTAACTATGGCTACACCTTC. The gene calls are TRBV19 and TRBJ1-2; TRBD1 agrees at 8 bases. Germline V lookup: CDR1 LNHDA, CDR2 SQIVND (reference sequence). V lost 7 bases and J lost 0; bases outside the gene matches: 4. The CDR3 covers 14 residues.

The chain recombines TRBV5-4 with TRBJ2-5, with D possibly TRBD1 on 6 matching bases. Germline assignment: CDR1 SGHNT and CDR2 YYREEE (reference sequence). The germline V and J ends were trimmed by 4 bases and 2 bases, with 21 bases remaining between them. This CDR3 is 17 amino acids long. The CDR3 DNA sequence: TGTGCCAGCAGCACAGGGATTAACCTCCTGGAACAAGAGACCCAGTACTTC. Residues: CASSTGINLLEQETQYF.

The chain carries TRBV9 and TRBJ2-5; the match to TRBD2 covers 7 bases. V shed 3 bases and J 4 bases; nucleotides not matched to a gene: 12. Germline CDR1 SGDLS, CDR2 YYNGEE. This CDR3 contains 16 residues. The CDR3 nucleotides are TGTGCCAGCAGCGAGGCGGGGGAGAGGGCCCCAGAGACCCAGTACTTC. Amino acid sequence: CASSEAGERAPETQYF.

CDR3 nucleotide sequence: TGTGCCAGCAGTGAGGGGGAGGGTGAGCAGTTCTTC. The encoded protein is CASSEGEGEQFF. The chain carries TRBV6-4 and TRBJ2-1, with 7 bases matching TRBD2. Germline loops: CDR1 MRHNA, CDR2 SNTAGT. The CDR3 sequence is 12 residues long. J lost 9 bases, V lost 3 bases, and 2 bases had no gene match.

This sequence joins TRBV29-1 and TRBJ2-5, with 9 bases aligning to TRBD2. The J segment lost 4 bases and the V segment lost 2 bases, leaving 8 bases of the junction unmatched. CDR1 and CDR2 (germline): SQVTM, ANQGSEA. The CDR3 runs 15 residues. This CDR3 reads CSVEIWAGGRETQYF. CDR3 DNA: TGCAGCGTTGAAATTTGGGCGGGGGGGAGAGAGACCCAGTACTTC.

The V gene is TRBV7-6, the J gene TRBJ2-5; possible D gene TRBD2, 6 bases. CDR3 length: 13 residues. CDR1 is SGHVS and CDR2 is FNYEAQ in the germline V gene. The V end was cut by 2 bases, the J end by 5 bases, with 9 bases between. The CDR3: CASSLIGSETQYF. CDR3 sequence (DNA): TGTGCCAGCAGCTTAATCGGGAGTGAGACCCAGTACTTC. Full variable domain (remainder filled in from reference TRBV7-6 and TRBJ2-5): GAGVSQSPRYKVTKRGQDVALRCDPISGHVSLYWYRQALGQGPEFLTYFNYEAQQDKSGLPNDRFSAERPEGSISTLTIQRTEQRDSAMYRCASSLIGSETQYFGPGTRLLVL.

The CDR3 spells CASSEGAGGAETQYF. CDR3 nucleotides: TGTGCCAGCAGTGAAGGGGCGGGAGGTGCGGAGACCCAGTACTTC. V usage is TRBV2 and J usage is TRBJ2-5; 8 bases match TRBD2. This CDR3 has 15 residues. V dropped 1 base and J dropped 5; count of bases not matched to a gene: 6. Germline V lookup: CDR1 SNHLY, CDR2 FYNNEI.

The chain recombines TRBV14 with TRBJ2-7; D remains ambiguous. V lost 4 bases to trimming and J lost 6 bases, with 13 bases between them. CDR3 length: 13 amino acids. Germline V gene data show CDR1 as SGHDN and CDR2 as FVKESK. DNA for the CDR3: TGTGCCAGCAGCCCGCGACTCTCAGCCGAGCAGTACTTC. This gives the protein CASSPRLSAEQYF. The full variable domain, completed using reference TRBV14 and TRBJ2-7, is EAGVTQFPSHSVIEKGQTVTLRCDPISGHDNLYWYRRVMGKEIKFLLHFVKESKQDESGMPNNRFLAERTGGTYSTLKVQPAELEDSGVYFCASSPRLSAEQYFGPGTRLTVT.

The chain uses TRBV6-4 and TRBJ2-3; 7 nucleotides align to TRBD2. CDR3 length: 15 amino acids. Trimming at V came to 6 bases and at J to 0 bases, leaving 6 bases not matched to a gene. Germline loops: CDR1 MRHNA, CDR2 SNTAGT. CDR3 nucleotides: TGTGCCAGCAGCATTAGCGGGCTGAGCACAGATACGCAGTATTTT. It yields the protein CASSISGLSTDTQYF.

V is TRBV6-6 and J is TRBJ1-1; TRBD1 matches at 7 bases. The CDR3 is 13 residues long. CDR1 is MNHNY, CDR2 SVGAGI, per germline (reference sequence). After removal of 2 bases from V and 5 bases from J, the junction contained 2 bases not matched to a gene. This CDR3 is CASSYRDSTEAFF. CDR3 coding DNA: TGTGCCAGCAGTTACCGGGACAGTACTGAAGCTTTCTTT.

The J gene is TRBJ2-7, the V gene TRBV6-1, with D tentatively TRBD2 (5 bases). The CDR3 contains 17 residues. CDR1 and CDR2 from the germline V gene are MNHNS and SASEGT. V gave up 0 bases and J gave up 2 bases, with 17 bases separating them. CDR3 sequence reads: CASSEAGPGFIAYEQYF. The CDR3 DNA follows: TGTGCCAGCAGTGAAGCAGGACCGGGGTTTATTGCCTACGAGCAGTACTTC.

The J gene is TRBJ2-7, the V gene TRBV25-1, with 10 bases matching TRBD1. Germline CDR1 is MGHDK and CDR2 is SYGVNS. V lost 8 bases, J lost 3 bases, and 7 bases stayed unmatched. The CDR3 totals 14 residues. In DNA form, the CDR3 reads TGTGCCAGCGCTCGGGACAGGGGCTTCTACGAGCAGTACTTC. Its protein product is CASARDRGFYEQYF.